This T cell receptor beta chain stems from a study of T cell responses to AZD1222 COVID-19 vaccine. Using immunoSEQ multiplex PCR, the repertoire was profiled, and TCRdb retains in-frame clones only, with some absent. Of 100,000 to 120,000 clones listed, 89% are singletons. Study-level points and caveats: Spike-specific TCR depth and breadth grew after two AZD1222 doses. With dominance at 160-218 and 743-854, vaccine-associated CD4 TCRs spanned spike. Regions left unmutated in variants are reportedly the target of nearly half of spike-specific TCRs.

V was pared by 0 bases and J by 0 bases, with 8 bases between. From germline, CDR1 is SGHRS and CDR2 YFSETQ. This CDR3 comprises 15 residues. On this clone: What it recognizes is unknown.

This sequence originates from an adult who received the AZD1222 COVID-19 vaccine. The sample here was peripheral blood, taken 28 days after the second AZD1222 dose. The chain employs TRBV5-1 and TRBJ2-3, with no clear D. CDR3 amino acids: CASSLVVSSTDTQYF. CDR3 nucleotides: TGCGCCAGCAGCTTGGTTGTGTCTAGCACAGATACGCAGTATTTT.